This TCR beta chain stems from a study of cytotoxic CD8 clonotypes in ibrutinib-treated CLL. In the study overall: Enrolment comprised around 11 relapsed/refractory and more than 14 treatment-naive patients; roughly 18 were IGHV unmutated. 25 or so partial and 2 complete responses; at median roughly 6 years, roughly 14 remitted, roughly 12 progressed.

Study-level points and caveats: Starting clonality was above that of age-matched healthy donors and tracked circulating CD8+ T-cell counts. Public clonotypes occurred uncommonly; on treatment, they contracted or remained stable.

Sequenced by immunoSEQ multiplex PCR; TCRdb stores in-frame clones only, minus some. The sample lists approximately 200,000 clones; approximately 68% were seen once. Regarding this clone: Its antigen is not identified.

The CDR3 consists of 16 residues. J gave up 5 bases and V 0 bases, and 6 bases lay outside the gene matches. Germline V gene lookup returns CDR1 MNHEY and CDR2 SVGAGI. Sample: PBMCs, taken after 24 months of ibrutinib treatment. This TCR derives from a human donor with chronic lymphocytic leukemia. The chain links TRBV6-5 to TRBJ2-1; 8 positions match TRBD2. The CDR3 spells CASSYSRNSGNNEQFF. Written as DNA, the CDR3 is TGTGCCAGCAGTTACTCGAGGAATAGCGGGAACAATGAGCAGTTCTTC.